The rows below give T cell receptor beta chains drawn from one sample of a study of Ad26.COV2.S vaccination and SARS-CoV-2 variants. The repertoire was sequenced with immunoSEQ multiplex PCR; TCRdb's copy has only in-frame clones and lacks some. The table lists about half a million clones, about 88% of them singletons. The input for sequencing was peripheral blood, taken in a trial of Ad26.COV2.S vaccine versus placebo. Every receptor here comes from a person aged 18 to 59 who received the Ad26.COV2.S COVID-19 vaccine or a placebo. CDR3s include the opening cysteine and the closing phenylalanine or tryptophan. Each record gives: D gene, V gene, J gene, clone size, CDR3 DNA, CDR3 protein. D genes are given only for firm matches. Some rows mark clone size as missing; the rest say once, few, many or name a class of expanded clone.

d_gene: NA
v_gene: TRBV19
j_gene: TRBJ1-5
abundance: NA
CDR3nt: TGTGCCAGTAGCTTTGGTCCTTATAGCAATCAGCCCCAGCATTTT
CDR3aa: CASSFGPYSNQPQHF

d_gene: TRBD1
v_gene: TRBV7-9
j_gene: TRBJ1-1
abundance: few
CDR3nt: TGTGCCAGCAGCCAACCTCGGGACAGACTCAGGAACACTGAAGCTTTCTTT
CDR3aa: CASSQPRDRLRNTEAFF

d_gene: NA
v_gene: TRBV5-8
j_gene: TRBJ1-4
abundance: once
CDR3nt: TGTGCCAGCAGCCACGCCGGGACCGTATATGGAGGCTTCGATTTT
CDR3aa: CASSHAGTVYGGFDF

d_gene: NA
v_gene: TRBV7-2
j_gene: TRBJ2-2
abundance: NA
CDR3nt: TGTGCCAGCAGCCCCCGCTTTGCGGGTGAAACCGGGGAGCTGTTTTTT
CDR3aa: CASSPRFAGETGELFF

d_gene: NA
v_gene: TRBV10-1
j_gene: TRBJ2-1
abundance: NA
CDR3nt: TGCGCCAGCAGTGAGTCGGTCTTCGGGCTAGCGAATGAGCAGTTCTTC
CDR3aa: CASSESVFGLANEQFF

d_gene: TRBD1
v_gene: TRBV4-3
j_gene: TRBJ1-2
abundance: NA
CDR3nt: TGCGCCAGCAGCCCGACTATACAGGGGGTTTATGGCTACACCTTC
CDR3aa: CASSPTIQGVYGYTF

d_gene: NA
v_gene: TRBV4-1
j_gene: TRBJ1-2
abundance: NA
CDR3nt: TGCGCCAGCAGTGGGGTAGCCCAGGGGTATGGCTACACCTTC
CDR3aa: CASSGVAQGYGYTF

d_gene: NA
v_gene: TRBV3-1/TRBV3-2
j_gene: TRBJ1-4
abundance: NA
CDR3nt: TGTGCCAGCAGCCACCCCCCCGGCTCTGCTAATGAAAAACTGTTTTTT
CDR3aa: CASSHPPGSANEKLFF

d_gene: NA
v_gene: TRBV6-1
j_gene: TRBJ1-4
abundance: NA
CDR3nt: TGTGCCAGCAGTGAAGAACAGGGAGTCGAAAAACTGTTTTTT
CDR3aa: CASSEEQGVEKLFF

d_gene: TRBD1
v_gene: TRBV7-9
j_gene: TRBJ2-3
abundance: NA
CDR3nt: TGTGCCAGCAGCAAGCCCGGGACAGGGTCAAATACGCAGTATTTT
CDR3aa: CASSKPGTGSNTQYF

d_gene: NA
v_gene: TRBV9
j_gene: TRBJ1-1
abundance: NA
CDR3nt: TGTGCCAGCAGCGTACGGGGGACGACGGGGCCGAACACTGAAGCTTTCTTT
CDR3aa: CASSVRGTTGPNTEAFF

d_gene: NA
v_gene: TRBV28
j_gene: TRBJ1-6
abundance: NA
CDR3nt: TGTGCCAGCAGCCCTAACCTAGACACTCTCAATTCACCCCTCCACTTT
CDR3aa: CASSPNLDTLNSPLHF

d_gene: NA
v_gene: TRBV18
j_gene: TRBJ1-5
abundance: NA
CDR3nt: TGTGCCAGCTCCCCCGATGGCCAGGGCAATCAGCCCCAGCATTTT
CDR3aa: CASSPDGQGNQPQHF

d_gene: NA
v_gene: TRBV12-3/TRBV12-4
j_gene: TRBJ2-5
abundance: NA
CDR3nt: TGTGCCAGCGCACTAGGTTTGGAGACCCAGTACTTC
CDR3aa: CASALGLETQYF

d_gene: NA
v_gene: TRBV5-1
j_gene: TRBJ2-5
abundance: once
CDR3nt: TGCGCCAGCAGCTTAAAAGAGACCCAGTACTTC
CDR3aa: CASSLKETQYF

d_gene: NA
v_gene: TRBV14
j_gene: TRBJ2-1
abundance: NA
CDR3nt: TGTGCCAGCAGCCAGGGGGACGGCCGCTCCTACAATGAGCAGTTCTTC
CDR3aa: CASSQGDGRSYNEQFF

d_gene: TRBD1
v_gene: TRBV28
j_gene: TRBJ2-3
abundance: NA
CDR3nt: TGTGCCAGCAGCCCCCCTGGGACAGGGAGGAATTCGCAGTATTTT
CDR3aa: CASSPPGTGRNSQYF

d_gene: TRBD1
v_gene: TRBV7-9
j_gene: TRBJ1-1
abundance: once
CDR3nt: TGTGCCAGCAGCTTCGGCGTCAGTGGGACAGTGAACACTGAAGCTTTCTTT
CDR3aa: CASSFGVSGTVNTEAFF

d_gene: TRBD1
v_gene: TRBV7-9
j_gene: TRBJ2-5
abundance: NA
CDR3nt: TGTGCCAGCAGCTTAGCAGGACAGGGTTCACTCCAAGAGACCCAGTACTTC
CDR3aa: CASSLAGQGSLQETQYF

d_gene: NA
v_gene: TRBV12-3/TRBV12-4
j_gene: TRBJ1-2
abundance: once
CDR3nt: TGTGCCAGCAGTCCAAACACAGGGATCGGCTACACCTTC
CDR3aa: CASSPNTGIGYTF

d_gene: NA
v_gene: TRBV6-1
j_gene: TRBJ2-3
abundance: once
CDR3nt: TGTGCCAGCAGTGGCCTCTTGGGGGCCAGCACAGATACGCAGTATTTT
CDR3aa: CASSGLLGASTDTQYF

d_gene: TRBD1
v_gene: TRBV19
j_gene: TRBJ1-5
abundance: NA
CDR3nt: TGTGCCAGTAGTGGGACAGGGGGCGTCGGCAATCAGCCCCAGCATTTT
CDR3aa: CASSGTGGVGNQPQHF

d_gene: NA
v_gene: TRBV5-4
j_gene: TRBJ1-1
abundance: NA
CDR3nt: TGTGCCAGCAAATTTCGAGCCAACACTGAAGCTTTCTTT
CDR3aa: CASKFRANTEAFF

d_gene: NA
v_gene: TRBV2
j_gene: TRBJ1-5
abundance: NA
CDR3nt: TGTGCCAGCAGTGACCAGGGTTTGAATCAGCCCCAGCATTTT
CDR3aa: CASSDQGLNQPQHF

d_gene: NA
v_gene: TRBV4-3
j_gene: TRBJ1-1
abundance: NA
CDR3nt: TGCGCCAGCAGCCAAGATCTCGGGGGGCTCACTGAAGCTTTCTTT
CDR3aa: CASSQDLGGLTEAFF

d_gene: TRBD2
v_gene: TRBV9
j_gene: TRBJ2-5
abundance: NA
CDR3nt: TGTGCCAGCAGCGTCGGTAGCGGGGCCCAAGAGACCCAGTACTTC
CDR3aa: CASSVGSGAQETQYF

d_gene: NA
v_gene: TRBV4-3
j_gene: TRBJ1-1
abundance: few
CDR3nt: TGCGCCAGCAGCCCTACACGCTGGAACACTGAAGCTTTCTTT
CDR3aa: CASSPTRWNTEAFF

d_gene: TRBD1
v_gene: TRBV2
j_gene: TRBJ1-4
abundance: NA
CDR3nt: TGTGCCAGCAGCGAACAGGGGCGGAATGAAAAACTGTTTTTT
CDR3aa: CASSEQGRNEKLFF

d_gene: NA
v_gene: TRBV7-9
j_gene: TRBJ1-5
abundance: few
CDR3nt: TGTGCCAGCAGCTTCGACGGTAGCAATCAGCCCCAGCATTTT
CDR3aa: CASSFDGSNQPQHF

d_gene: NA
v_gene: TRBV18
j_gene: TRBJ1-1
abundance: NA
CDR3nt: TGTGCCAGCTCACCGGACAGCTACACTGAAGCTTTCTTT
CDR3aa: CASSPDSYTEAFF

d_gene: TRBD2
v_gene: TRBV4-3
j_gene: TRBJ2-1
abundance: NA
CDR3nt: TGCGCCAGCAGCCAAGAAATAGCGGGGGGACTCAATGAGCAGTTCTTC
CDR3aa: CASSQEIAGGLNEQFF

d_gene: TRBD2
v_gene: TRBV5-1
j_gene: TRBJ2-7
abundance: NA
CDR3nt: TGCGCCAGCAGCTTTACCGGGACTAGCGGCTACGAGCAGTACTTC
CDR3aa: CASSFTGTSGYEQYF

d_gene: NA
v_gene: TRBV6-5
j_gene: TRBJ2-2
abundance: NA
CDR3nt: TGTGCCAGCAGCCCGGGACACAACACCGGGGAGCTGTTTTTT
CDR3aa: CASSPGHNTGELFF

d_gene: NA
v_gene: TRBV5-1
j_gene: TRBJ2-5
abundance: few
CDR3nt: TGCGCCAGCAGCTTGGAGGGCAGGGTGACAGAGACCCAGTACTTC
CDR3aa: CASSLEGRVTETQYF

d_gene: TRBD1
v_gene: TRBV4-1
j_gene: TRBJ1-2
abundance: once
CDR3nt: TGCGCCAGCAGCCAGCCGGGACAGGGAGGGCCACGGCGTGGCTACACCTTC
CDR3aa: CASSQPGQGGPRRGYTF

d_gene: NA
v_gene: TRBV6-5
j_gene: TRBJ1-6
abundance: once
CDR3nt: TGTGCCAGCAGTTACGGTATCGGGGTTTCACCCCTCCACTTT
CDR3aa: CASSYGIGVSPLHF

d_gene: NA
v_gene: TRBV18
j_gene: TRBJ1-2
abundance: once
CDR3nt: TGTGCCAGCTCACCCTCCGCGACAGGAAACTATGGCTACACCTTC
CDR3aa: CASSPSATGNYGYTF

d_gene: NA
v_gene: TRBV11-3
j_gene: TRBJ1-1
abundance: NA
CDR3nt: TGTGCCAGCAGCTTATCGGGTGTCGATGAAGCTTTCTTT
CDR3aa: CASSLSGVDEAFF

d_gene: TRBD2
v_gene: TRBV3-1/TRBV3-2
j_gene: TRBJ2-1
abundance: NA
CDR3nt: TGTGCCAGCAGCCTCCCCGGGACTAGCGGGAATGAGCAGTTCTTC
CDR3aa: CASSLPGTSGNEQFF

d_gene: TRBD2
v_gene: TRBV9
j_gene: TRBJ2-5
abundance: NA
CDR3nt: TGTGCCAGCAGCGCCCGGGGGGATGGGTATGAGACCCAGTACTTC
CDR3aa: CASSARGDGYETQYF

d_gene: TRBD1
v_gene: TRBV6-5
j_gene: TRBJ1-5
abundance: once
CDR3nt: TGTGCCAGCAGGCCACAGGGGAATCAGCCCCAGCATTTT
CDR3aa: CASRPQGNQPQHF

d_gene: NA
v_gene: TRBV5-1
j_gene: TRBJ2-5
abundance: NA
CDR3nt: TGCGCCAGCAGCTTCTCAACTTTGGCGGAGACCCAGTACTTC
CDR3aa: CASSFSTLAETQYF

d_gene: NA
v_gene: TRBV5-6
j_gene: TRBJ1-6
abundance: NA
CDR3nt: TGTGCCAGCAGCTTGACCGCACTCCTACCCCTCCACTTT
CDR3aa: CASSLTALLPLHF

d_gene: NA
v_gene: TRBV4-2
j_gene: TRBJ1-6
abundance: NA
CDR3nt: TGTGCCAGCAGCCAAGGACAGCTTGGGGATAATTCACCCCTCCACTTT
CDR3aa: CASSQGQLGDNSPLHF

d_gene: NA
v_gene: TRBV4-1
j_gene: TRBJ2-7
abundance: NA
CDR3nt: TGCGCCAGCAGCCAAGGTATCCGTGGGACCCCCGCAGGCTACGAGCAGTACTTC
CDR3aa: CASSQGIRGTPAGYEQYF

d_gene: NA
v_gene: TRBV4-1
j_gene: TRBJ1-1
abundance: NA
CDR3nt: TGCGCCAGCAGCCAAGATGCCTGGTCCCGATCCGTGAACACTGAAGCTTTCTTT
CDR3aa: CASSQDAWSRSVNTEAFF

d_gene: NA
v_gene: TRBV30
j_gene: TRBJ2-1
abundance: NA
CDR3nt: TGTGCCTGGAGTGTCAGGGGACTTCCAAATGAGCAGTTCTTC
CDR3aa: CAWSVRGLPNEQFF

d_gene: TRBD1
v_gene: TRBV7-2
j_gene: TRBJ1-1
abundance: NA
CDR3nt: TGTGCCAGCAGCTCCGGGACAGCGAACACTGAAGCTTTCTTT
CDR3aa: CASSSGTANTEAFF